Below, 4 T cell receptor beta chains from the same sample are listed, as sequenced in a study of early T cells in non-severe SARS-CoV-2 infection. MiXCR was run by TCRdb on the 5' RACE reads, yielding one entry per CDR3 protein. The data contain 65,000 to 95,000 distinct CDR3 sequences, around 9.9% of them singletons. Sequencing was done on a sample of whole blood. The receptors were sampled from an adult who was a healthcare worker with PCR-confirmed SARS-CoV-2 infection or an uninfected control (not recorded which).

The V gene is TRBV4-1, the J gene TRBJ2-7; the D gene could be TRBD1 or TRBD2 (5 bases each). Trimming took 0 bases from V and 1 from J, leaving 10 bases between them. CDR1 is MGHRA and CDR2 is YSYEKL in the germline V gene. The CDR3 length is 15 residues. This CDR3 is CASSQDPGGSYEQYF. The CDR3 DNA sequence: TGCGCCAGCAGCCAAGATCCTGGGGGTTCCTACGAGCAGTACTTC.

This sequence joins TRBV28 and TRBJ2-7; TRBD2 might be the D (6 bases). Germline lookup yields CDR1 MDHEN and CDR2 SYDVKM. Trimming removed 1 base from V and 2 bases from J, with 12 bases in between. This CDR3 has 15 amino acids. The CDR3 region is CASSLFGGTPYEQYF. CDR3 bases: TGTGCCAGCAGTTTATTCGGCGGGACGCCCTACGAGCAGTACTTC.

J is TRBJ1-5 and V is TRBV30; D is uncertain. V was cut by 2 bases and J by 7 bases, with 12 bases left in between. CDR1 and CDR2 from the germline V gene are GTSNPN and SVGIG (reference sequence). This CDR3 has 13 amino acids. The CDR3 sequence: CAWSPSTRQPQHF. CDR3 nucleotides: TGTGCCTGGAGTCCTTCGACGAGGCAGCCCCAGCATTTT.

This clonotype came up many times. This sequence joins TRBV3-1 and TRBJ2-1; 10 nucleotides align to TRBD2. Germline V CDR1 and CDR2: LGHDT, YNNKEL (reference sequence). The trim removed 1 base at V and 7 bases at J, leaving 7 bases unmatched. The CDR3 loop spans 16 amino acids. CDR3 amino acids: CASSQGGAGGPNEQFF. The CDR3 region has the DNA TGTGCCAGCAGCCAAGGAGGAGCGGGAGGGCCGAATGAGCAGTTCTTC.